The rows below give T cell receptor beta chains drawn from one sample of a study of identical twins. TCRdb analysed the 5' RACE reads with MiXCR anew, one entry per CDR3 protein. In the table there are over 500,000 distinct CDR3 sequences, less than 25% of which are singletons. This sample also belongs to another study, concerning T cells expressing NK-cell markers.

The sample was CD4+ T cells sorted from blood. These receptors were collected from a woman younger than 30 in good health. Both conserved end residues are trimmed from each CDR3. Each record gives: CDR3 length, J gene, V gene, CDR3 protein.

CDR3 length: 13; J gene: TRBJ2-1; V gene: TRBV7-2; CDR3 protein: ASSLAGRGGNEQF
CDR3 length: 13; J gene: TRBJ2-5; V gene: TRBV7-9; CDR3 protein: ASTWGAGGQETQY
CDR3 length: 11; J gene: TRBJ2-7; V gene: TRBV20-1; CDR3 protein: SALETADREQY
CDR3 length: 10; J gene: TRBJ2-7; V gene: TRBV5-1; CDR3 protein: ASSASSREQY
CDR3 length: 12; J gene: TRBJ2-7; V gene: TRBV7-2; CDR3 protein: ASSPDLRAGEQY
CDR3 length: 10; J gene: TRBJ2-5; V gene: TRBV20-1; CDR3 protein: SAVDRGETQY
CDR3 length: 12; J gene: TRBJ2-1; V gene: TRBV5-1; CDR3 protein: ASIPTAGGNEQF
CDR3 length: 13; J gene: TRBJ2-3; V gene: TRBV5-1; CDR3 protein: ASSRTRDSADTQY
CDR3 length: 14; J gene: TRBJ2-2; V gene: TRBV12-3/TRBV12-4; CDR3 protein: ASSRPRDRVTGELF
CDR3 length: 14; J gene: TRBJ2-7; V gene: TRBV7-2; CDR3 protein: ASSPGLAVSSYEQY
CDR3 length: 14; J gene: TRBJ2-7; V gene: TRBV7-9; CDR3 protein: ASSHLGAGRSYEQY
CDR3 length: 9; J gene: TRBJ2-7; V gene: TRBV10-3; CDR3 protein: AIGTSYEQY
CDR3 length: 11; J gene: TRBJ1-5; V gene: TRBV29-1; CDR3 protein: SVAGALNQPQH
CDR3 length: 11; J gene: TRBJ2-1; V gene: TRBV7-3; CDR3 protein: ASSFSWSDEQF
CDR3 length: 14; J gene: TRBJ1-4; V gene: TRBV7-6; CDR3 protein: ASSPWQGTTNEKLF
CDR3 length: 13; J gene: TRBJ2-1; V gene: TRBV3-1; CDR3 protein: ASSRQPAGGNEQF
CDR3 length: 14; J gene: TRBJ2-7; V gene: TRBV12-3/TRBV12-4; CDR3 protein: ASSLARGGLGSEQY
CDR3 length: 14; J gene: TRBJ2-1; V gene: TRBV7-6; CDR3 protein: ASSRHQGLSYNEQF
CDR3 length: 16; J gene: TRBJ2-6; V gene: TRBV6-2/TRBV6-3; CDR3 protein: ASSPRGTGVSGANVLT
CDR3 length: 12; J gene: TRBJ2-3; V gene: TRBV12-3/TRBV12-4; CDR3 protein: ASSRLQGTDTQY
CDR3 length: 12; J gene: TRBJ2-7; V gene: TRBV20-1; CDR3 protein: SVLKGARTYEQY
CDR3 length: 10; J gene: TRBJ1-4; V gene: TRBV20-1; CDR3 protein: SARRQTGKLF
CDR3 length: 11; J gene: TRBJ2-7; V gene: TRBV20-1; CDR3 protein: SARWDRTYEQY
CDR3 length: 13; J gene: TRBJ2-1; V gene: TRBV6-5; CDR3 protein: ASSYSVTGGYEQF
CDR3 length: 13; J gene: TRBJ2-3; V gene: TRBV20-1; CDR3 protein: SAERTSGVTDTQY
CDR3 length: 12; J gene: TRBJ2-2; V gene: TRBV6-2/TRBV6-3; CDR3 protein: ASREGGSTGELF
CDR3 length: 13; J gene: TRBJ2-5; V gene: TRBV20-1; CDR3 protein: SASPTAGVPETQY
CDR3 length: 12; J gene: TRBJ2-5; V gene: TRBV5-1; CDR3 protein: ASRPGSQEMAQY
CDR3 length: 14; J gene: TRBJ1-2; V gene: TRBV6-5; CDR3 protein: ASSSPGEGIGYGYT
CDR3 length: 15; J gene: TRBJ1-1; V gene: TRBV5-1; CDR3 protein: ASSLKKLDRLNTEAF
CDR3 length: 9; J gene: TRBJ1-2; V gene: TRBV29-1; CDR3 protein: SGGTDYGYT
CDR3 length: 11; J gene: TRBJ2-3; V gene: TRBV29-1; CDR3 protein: SVRDRVADTQY
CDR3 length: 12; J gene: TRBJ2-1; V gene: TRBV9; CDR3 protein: ASSVRGGRDEQF
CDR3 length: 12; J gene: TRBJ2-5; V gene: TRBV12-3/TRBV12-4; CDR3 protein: ASSLAGGDGTQY
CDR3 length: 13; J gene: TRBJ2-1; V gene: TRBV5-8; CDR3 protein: ASSLLRGSYNEQF
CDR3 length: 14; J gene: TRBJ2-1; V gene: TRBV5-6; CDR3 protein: ASSSFLAGAYNEQF
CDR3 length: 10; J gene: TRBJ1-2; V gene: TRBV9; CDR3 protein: ASSVIAGGYT
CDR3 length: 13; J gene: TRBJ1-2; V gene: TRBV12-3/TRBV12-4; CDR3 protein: ASSFWVQRLSGYT
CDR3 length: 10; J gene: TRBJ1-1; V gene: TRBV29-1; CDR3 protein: SVLTRDTEAF
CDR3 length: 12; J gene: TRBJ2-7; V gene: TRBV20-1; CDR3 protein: SASRTSNFYEQY
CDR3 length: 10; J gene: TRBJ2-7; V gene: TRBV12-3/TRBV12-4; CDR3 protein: ASSFPRAEQY
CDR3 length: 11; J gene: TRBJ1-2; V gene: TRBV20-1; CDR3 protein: SARDYQGKGYT
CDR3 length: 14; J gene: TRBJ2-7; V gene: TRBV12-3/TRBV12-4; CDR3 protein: ASSRNLAGGPAEQY
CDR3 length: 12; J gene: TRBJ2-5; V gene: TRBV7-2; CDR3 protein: ASSWRDGVETQY
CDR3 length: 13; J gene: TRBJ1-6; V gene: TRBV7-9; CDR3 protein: ASSGHRGRNSPLH
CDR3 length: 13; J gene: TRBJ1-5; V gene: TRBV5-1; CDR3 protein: ASSLGTDSNQPQH
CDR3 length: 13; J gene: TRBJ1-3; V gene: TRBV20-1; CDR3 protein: SASTGIGFGNTIY
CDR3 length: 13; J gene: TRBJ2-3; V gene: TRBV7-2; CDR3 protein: ASILAGTSTDTQY
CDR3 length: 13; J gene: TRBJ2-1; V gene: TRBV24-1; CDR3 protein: ATSRTSGGSNEQF
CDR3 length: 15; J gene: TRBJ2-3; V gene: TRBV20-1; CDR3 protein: SAKSPRTAESTDTQY
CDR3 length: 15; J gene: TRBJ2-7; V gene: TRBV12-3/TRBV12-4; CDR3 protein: ASSDRLAGDPPREQY